The clone carrying this T cell receptor (beta chain) came up many times. Its antigen is unknown. This sample was taken from a study of molecular identifiers for immune sequencing clone quantification. Study results and limitations: Among 920,000 or so naive cells, as was reported, spiked Jurkat TCR RNA from one cell was detectable.

Bulk TCR libraries used previously described methods and listed TCR primers. A single record per CDR3 protein comes from TCRdb applying MiXCR to the PCR reads. Counted here are under 650,000 distinct CDR3 sequences, about 20% occurring once; the ten biggest clones make up roughly 0.85%. CDR3 length: 12 residues. Germline values: CDR1 WNHNN, CDR2 SYGVQD (reference sequence). With 3 bases removed from V and 7 bases from J, the gap between germline ends came to 7 bases. The sequence was obtained from a human donor in good health. Some libraries in this study had Jurkat cell RNA spiked in. The rearrangement joins TRBV10-1 to TRBJ2-1; D uncertain. The specimen was naive CD8+ T cells from blood, with Jurkat cell RNA spiked in. The subset is: FACS-sorted CD8+CD4-CCR7+CD45RA+ naive T cells. CDR3: CASSELGNEQFF. In DNA, the CDR3 is TGCGCCAGCAGTGAACTGGGTAATGAGCAGTTCTTC.